This T cell receptor beta chain was profiled in a study of blood T cells in healthy people across ages. About this clonotype itself: Its target is not known.

Together with a sample-barcoded 5' primer, a J-beta primer mix was included in a second PCR lasting roughly 6 to 12 cycles. Through a template-switch adaptor with 12 random nucleotides, each cDNA molecule received a tag. TCRdb itself ran the 5' RACE reads through MiXCR, one entry per CDR3 protein. The sample lists some 1,500,000 distinct CDR3 sequences; about 45% were seen once. The study's findings and limits: In older individuals, TCR beta diversity per million T cells was lower, falling roughly linearly with age.

Sequenced: blood. This clonotype was sampled from a woman aged 18-29 years in good health.

CDR3 DNA: TGCGCCAGCAGCTCGGCTAGCGGAGGTACATACAATGAGCAGTTCTTC. Encoded protein: CASSSASGGTYNEQFF. This chain joins TRBV5-1 and TRBJ2-1, with 7 bases aligning to TRBD2. CDR3 length: 16 amino acids. V shed 3 bases, J shed 4 bases, and the junction held 10 bases outside the gene matches. CDR1 is SGHRS and CDR2 is YFSETQ in the germline V gene.